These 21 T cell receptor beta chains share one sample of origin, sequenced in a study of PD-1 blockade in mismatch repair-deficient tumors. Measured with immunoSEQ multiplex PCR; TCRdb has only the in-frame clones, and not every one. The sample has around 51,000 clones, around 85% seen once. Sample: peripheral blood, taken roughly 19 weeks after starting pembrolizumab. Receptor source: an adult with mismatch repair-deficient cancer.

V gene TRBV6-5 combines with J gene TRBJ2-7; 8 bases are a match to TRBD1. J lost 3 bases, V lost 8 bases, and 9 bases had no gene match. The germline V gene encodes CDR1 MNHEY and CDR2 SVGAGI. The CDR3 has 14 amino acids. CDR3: CASRSTGDDYEQYF. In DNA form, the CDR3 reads TGTGCCAGCCGTTCGACAGGGGACGACTACGAGCAGTACTTC.

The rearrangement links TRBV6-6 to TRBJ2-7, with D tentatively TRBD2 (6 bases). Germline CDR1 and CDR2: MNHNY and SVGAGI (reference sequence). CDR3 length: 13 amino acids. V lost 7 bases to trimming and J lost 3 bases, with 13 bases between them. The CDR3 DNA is TGTGCCAGCACCTCCGGAGGGTTCTACGAGCAGTACTTC. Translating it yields CASTSGGFYEQYF.

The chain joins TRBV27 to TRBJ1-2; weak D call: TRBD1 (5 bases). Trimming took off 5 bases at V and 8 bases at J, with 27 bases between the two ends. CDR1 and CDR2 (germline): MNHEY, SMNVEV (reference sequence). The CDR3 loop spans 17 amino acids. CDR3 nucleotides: TGTGCCAGCAGTCCCGAGGATGGGGCAGCCCTATTAGTCGGCTACACCTTC. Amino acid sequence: CASSPEDGAALLVGYTF.

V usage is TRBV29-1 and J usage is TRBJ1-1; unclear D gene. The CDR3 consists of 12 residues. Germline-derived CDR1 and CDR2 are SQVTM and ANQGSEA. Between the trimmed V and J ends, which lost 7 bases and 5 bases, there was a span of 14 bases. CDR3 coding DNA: TGCAGCGGAAGAACCCAAAAGACTGAAGCTTTCTTT. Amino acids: CSGRTQKTEAFF.

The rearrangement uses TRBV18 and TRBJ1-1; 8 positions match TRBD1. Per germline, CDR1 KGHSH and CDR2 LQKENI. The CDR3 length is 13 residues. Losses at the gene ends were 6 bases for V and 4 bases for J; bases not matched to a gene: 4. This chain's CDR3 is CASSETGGTEAFF. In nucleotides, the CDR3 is TGTGCCAGCTCTGAAACAGGGGGCACTGAAGCTTTCTTT.

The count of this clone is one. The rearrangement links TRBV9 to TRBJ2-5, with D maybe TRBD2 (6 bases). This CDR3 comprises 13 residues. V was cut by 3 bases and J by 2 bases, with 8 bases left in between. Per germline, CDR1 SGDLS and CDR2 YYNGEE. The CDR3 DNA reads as TGTGCCAGCAGCGGTAGCGGACAAGAGACCCAGTACTTC. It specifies CASSGSGQETQYF.

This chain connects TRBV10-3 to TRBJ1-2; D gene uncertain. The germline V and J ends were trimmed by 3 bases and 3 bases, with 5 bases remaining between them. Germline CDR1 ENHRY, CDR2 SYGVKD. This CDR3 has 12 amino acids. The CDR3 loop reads CAISDGDYGYTF. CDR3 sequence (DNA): TGTGCCATCAGTGATGGGGACTATGGCTACACCTTC.

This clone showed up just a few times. Written as DNA, the CDR3 is TGTGCCGCCCGGGGACAGAACACCGGGGAGCTGTTTTTT. Protein: CAARGQNTGELFF. The chain links TRBV27 to TRBJ2-2; maybe TRBD1 (6 bases). The germline CDR1 and CDR2 sequences are MNHEY and SMNVEV (reference sequence). The V end was cut by 11 bases, the J end by 1 base, with 11 bases between. The CDR3 is 13 amino acids.

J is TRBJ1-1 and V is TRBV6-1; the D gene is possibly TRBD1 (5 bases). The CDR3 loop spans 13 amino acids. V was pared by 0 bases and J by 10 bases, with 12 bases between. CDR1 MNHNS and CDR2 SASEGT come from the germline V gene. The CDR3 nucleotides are TGTGCCAGCAGTGAAGCGTGGGACCGGGGAGCTTTCTTT. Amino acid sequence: CASSEAWDRGAFF.

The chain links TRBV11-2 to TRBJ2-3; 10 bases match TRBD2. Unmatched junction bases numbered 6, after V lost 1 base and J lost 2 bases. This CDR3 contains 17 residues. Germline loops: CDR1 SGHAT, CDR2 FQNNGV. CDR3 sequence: CASSLGRLAGLTDTQYF. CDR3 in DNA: TGTGCCAGCAGCTTAGGCCGACTAGCGGGCCTCACAGATACGCAGTATTTT.

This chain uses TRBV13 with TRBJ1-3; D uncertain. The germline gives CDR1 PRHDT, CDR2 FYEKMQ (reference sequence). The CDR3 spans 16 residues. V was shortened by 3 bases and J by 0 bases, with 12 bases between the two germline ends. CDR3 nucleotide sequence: TGTGCCAGCAGCTTCCGGGCATCGTTCTCTGGAAACACCATATATTTT. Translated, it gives CASSFRASFSGNTIYF.

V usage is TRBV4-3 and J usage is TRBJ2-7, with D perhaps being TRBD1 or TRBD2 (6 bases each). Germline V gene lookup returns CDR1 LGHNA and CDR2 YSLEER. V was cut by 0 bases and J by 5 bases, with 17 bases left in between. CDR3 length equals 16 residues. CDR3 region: CASSQDPWGAVNEQYF. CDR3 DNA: TGCGCCAGCAGCCAAGATCCGTGGGGGGCGGTCAACGAGCAGTACTTC.

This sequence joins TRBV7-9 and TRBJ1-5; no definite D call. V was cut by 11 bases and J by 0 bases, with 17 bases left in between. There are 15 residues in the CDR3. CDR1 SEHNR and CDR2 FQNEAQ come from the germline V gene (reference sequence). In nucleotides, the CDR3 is TGTGCCGTCGCAGAGGGAAACTTTAGCAATCAGCCCCAGCATTTT. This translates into CAVAEGNFSNQPQHF.

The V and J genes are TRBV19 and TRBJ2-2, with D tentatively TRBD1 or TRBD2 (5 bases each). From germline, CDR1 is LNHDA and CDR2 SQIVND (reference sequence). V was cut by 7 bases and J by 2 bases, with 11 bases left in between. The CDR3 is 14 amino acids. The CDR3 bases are TGTGCCAGTACTCGGGGCTCCAACACCGGGGAGCTGTTTTTT. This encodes CASTRGSNTGELFF.

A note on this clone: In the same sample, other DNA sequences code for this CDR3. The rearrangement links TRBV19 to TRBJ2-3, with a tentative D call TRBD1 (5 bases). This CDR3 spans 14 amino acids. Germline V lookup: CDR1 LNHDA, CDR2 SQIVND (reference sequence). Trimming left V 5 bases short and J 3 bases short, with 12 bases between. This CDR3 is CASSPQVSTDTQYF. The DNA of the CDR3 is TGTGCCAGTAGTCCACAGGTTTCAACAGATACGCAGTATTTT.

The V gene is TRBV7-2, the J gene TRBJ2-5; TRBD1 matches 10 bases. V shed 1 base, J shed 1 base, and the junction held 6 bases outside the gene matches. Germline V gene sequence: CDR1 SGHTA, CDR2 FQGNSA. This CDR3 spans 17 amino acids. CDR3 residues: CASSLGRQGARQETQYF. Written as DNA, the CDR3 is TGTGCCAGCAGCTTAGGCCGACAGGGGGCCCGCCAAGAGACCCAGTACTTC.

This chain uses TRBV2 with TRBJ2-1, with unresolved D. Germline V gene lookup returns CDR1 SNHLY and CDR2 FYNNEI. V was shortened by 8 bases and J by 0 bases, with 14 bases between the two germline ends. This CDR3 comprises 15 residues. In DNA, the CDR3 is TGTGCCAGCTTAGTGTGGCAGAGCTCCTACAATGAGCAGTTCTTC. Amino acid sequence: CASLVWQSSYNEQFF.

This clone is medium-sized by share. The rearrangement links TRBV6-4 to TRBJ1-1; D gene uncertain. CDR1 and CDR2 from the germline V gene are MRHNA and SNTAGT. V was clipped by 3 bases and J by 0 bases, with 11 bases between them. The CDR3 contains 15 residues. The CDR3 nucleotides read TGTGCCAGCAGTGAAACTGGCCAGATGAACACTGAAGCTTTCTTT. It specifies CASSETGQMNTEAFF.

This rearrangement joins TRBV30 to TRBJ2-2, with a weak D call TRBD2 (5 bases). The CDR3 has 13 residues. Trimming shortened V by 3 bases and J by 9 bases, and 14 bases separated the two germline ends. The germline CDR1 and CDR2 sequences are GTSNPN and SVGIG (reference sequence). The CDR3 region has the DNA TGTGCCTGGAGCAGCGCCGGAGGCCGGGAGCTGTTTTTT. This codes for CAWSSAGGRELFF. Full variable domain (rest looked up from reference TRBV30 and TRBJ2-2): SQTIHQWPATLVQPVGSPLSLECTVEGTSNPNLYWYRQAAGRGLQLLFYSVGIGQISSEVPQNLSASRPQDRQFILSSKKLLLSDSGFYLCAWSSAGGRELFFGEGSRLTVL.

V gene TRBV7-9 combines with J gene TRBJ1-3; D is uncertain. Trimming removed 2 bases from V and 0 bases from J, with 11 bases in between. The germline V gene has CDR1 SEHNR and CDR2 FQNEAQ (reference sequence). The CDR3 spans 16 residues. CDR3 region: CASSLSYSDSGNTIYF. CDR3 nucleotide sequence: TGTGCCAGCAGCTTATCTTACTCCGACTCTGGAAACACCATATATTTT.

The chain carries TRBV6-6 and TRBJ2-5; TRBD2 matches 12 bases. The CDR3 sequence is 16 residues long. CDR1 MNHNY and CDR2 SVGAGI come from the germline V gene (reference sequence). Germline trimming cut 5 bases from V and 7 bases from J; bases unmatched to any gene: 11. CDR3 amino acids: CASSKLAGGPSGTQYF. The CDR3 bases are TGTGCCAGCAGTAAACTAGCGGGAGGTCCCTCGGGGACCCAGTACTTC.